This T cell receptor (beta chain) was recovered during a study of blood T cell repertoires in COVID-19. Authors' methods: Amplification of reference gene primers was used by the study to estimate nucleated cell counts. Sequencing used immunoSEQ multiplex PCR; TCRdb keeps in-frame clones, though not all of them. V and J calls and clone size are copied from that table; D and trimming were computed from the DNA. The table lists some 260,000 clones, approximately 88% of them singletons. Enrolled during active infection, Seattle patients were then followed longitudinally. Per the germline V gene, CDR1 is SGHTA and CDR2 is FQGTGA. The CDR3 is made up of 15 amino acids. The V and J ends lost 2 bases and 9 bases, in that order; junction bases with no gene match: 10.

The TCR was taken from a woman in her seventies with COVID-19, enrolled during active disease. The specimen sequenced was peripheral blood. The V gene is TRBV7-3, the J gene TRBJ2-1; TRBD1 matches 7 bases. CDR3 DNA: TGTGCCAGCAGCTTAGTAGGGGGCGAGGGCAGTGAGCAGTTCTTC. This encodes CASSLVGGEGSEQFF.